These 19 T cell receptor beta chains share one sample of origin, sequenced in a study of cytomegalovirus exposure and HLA in healthy donors. The study ran its PCR with 60 Vbeta and 13 Jbeta primers. Repertoires were generated with immunoSEQ multiplex PCR, while TCRdb's copy carries only in-frame clones and drops some. The sample lists 150,000 to 200,000 clones, 65% to 80% seen once, with 3.5% to 5% in the top ten. The sequenced sample was PBMCs. The receptor source for this set is a woman in her 30s in good health and CMV-seropositive.

This clone was observed once. The J gene is TRBJ1-1, the V gene TRBV2; D unclear. The CDR3 consists of 13 residues. Germline V gives CDR1 SNHLY, CDR2 FYNNEI. The V and J ends lost 2 bases and 3 bases respectively, with 7 bases between them. CDR3 loop: CASSELSDTEAFF. CDR3 bases: TGTGCCAGCAGTGAATTAAGCGACACTGAAGCTTTCTTT.

The chain couples TRBV7-2 to TRBJ2-3; D is ambiguous. CDR1 and CDR2 from the germline V gene are SGHTA and FQGNSA. CDR3 length: 12 residues. Trimming took 2 bases from V and 3 from J, leaving 3 bases between them. Here the CDR3 DNA reads TGTGCCAGCAGCTTACGGACAGATACGCAGTATTTT. Encoded protein: CASSLRTDTQYF. The whole variable domain, remainder taken from reference TRBV7-2 and TRBJ2-3, is GAGVSQSPSNKVTEKGKDVELRCDPISGHTALYWYRQSLGQGLEFLIYFQGNSAPDKSGLPSDRFSAERTGGSVSTLTIQRTQQEDSAVYLCASSLRTDTQYFGPGTRLTVL.

The chain has TRBV5-4 and TRBJ2-2, with D maybe TRBD2 (7 bases). The CDR3 is made up of 15 amino acids. Per germline, CDR1 SGHNT and CDR2 YYREEE (reference sequence). The V and J ends lost 4 bases and 5 bases respectively, with 15 bases between them. CDR3 coding DNA: TGTGCCAGCAGCCGGAGGGGGGGGTGGACCGGGGAGCTGTTTTTT. This translates into CASSRRGGWTGELFF.

The CDR3 coding sequence is TGTGCCAGCAGTGAGGGCAATTGGAACACTGAAGCTTTCTTT. Translating it yields CASSEGNWNTEAFF. The V and J genes are TRBV25-1 and TRBJ1-1; D is undetermined. V lost 3 bases and J 1 base, leaving 9 bases between the germline ends. Germline values: CDR1 MGHDK, CDR2 SYGVNS. CDR3 size: 14 residues.

The chain couples TRBV10-2 to TRBJ2-5, with 13 bases aligning to TRBD2. This CDR3 has 17 residues. V lost 4 bases and J lost 0; bases outside the gene matches: 5. Germline CDR1 and CDR2: WSHSY and SAAADI. CDR3 in amino acids: CASSGGLAGEYQETQYF. The CDR3 nucleotides read TGCGCCAGCAGTGGCGGACTAGCGGGAGAGTACCAAGAGACCCAGTACTTC.

The chain combines TRBV7-9 with TRBJ1-2; D uncertain. Per the germline V gene, CDR1 is SEHNR and CDR2 is FQNEAQ (reference sequence). The CDR3 extends over 13 amino acids. Deletions cut 3 bases from V and 4 bases from J, with 9 bases between. The CDR3 spells CASSLDGIYGYTF. In DNA, the CDR3 is TGTGCCAGCAGCTTGGACGGGATCTATGGCTACACCTTC. The whole variable domain, remainder taken from reference TRBV7-9 and TRBJ1-2, is DTGVSQNPRHKITKRGQNVTFRCDPISEHNRLYWYRQTLGQGPEFLTYFQNEAQLEKSRLLSDRFSAERPKGSFSTLEIQRTEQGDSAMYLCASSLDGIYGYTFGSGTRLTVV.

The chain couples TRBV6-1 to TRBJ2-1, with 12 bases lining up with TRBD2. Germline CDR1 MNHNS, CDR2 SASEGT. V shed 4 bases, J shed 9 bases, and the junction held 16 bases outside the gene matches. The CDR3 extends over 18 amino acids. CDR3 nucleotide sequence: TGTGCCAGCAGTGTGGCTAGCGGGAGGGCCTGGTTTATTGGTGAGCAGTTCTTC. Protein product: CASSVASGRAWFIGEQFF.

The V call is TRBV15, the J call TRBJ2-7, with D tentatively TRBD1 (5 bases). This CDR3 has 14 amino acids. CDR1 and CDR2 (germline): LNHNV, YYDKDF (reference sequence). Trimming shortened V by 0 bases and J by 3 bases, and 9 bases separated the two germline ends. The DNA of the CDR3 is TGTGCCACCAGCAGAGATCTTCAGGGCTACGAGCAGTACTTC. It translates to CATSRDLQGYEQYF.

V usage is TRBV4-3 and J usage is TRBJ2-3; TRBD2 matches at 10 bases. The trim removed 4 bases at V and 0 bases at J, leaving 10 bases unmatched. The CDR3 is 18 residues long. CDR1 and CDR2 (germline): LGHNA, YSLEER. CDR3 nucleotides: TGCGCCAGCAGCCCCCGGGTGAGCGGGGGGGCTAGCACAGATACGCAGTATTTT. Amino acid sequence: CASSPRVSGGASTDTQYF.

The chain links TRBV23-1 to TRBJ2-7; D remains unclear. TRBV23-1 is annotated as an ORF whose role is uncertain. V was pared by 0 bases and J by 1 base, with 13 bases between. CDR3 size: 16 residues. This CDR3 reads CASSQSSGLKSYEQYF. CDR3 bases: TGCGCCAGCAGTCAATCCAGTGGGCTGAAGTCCTACGAGCAGTACTTC.

The genes are TRBV19 and TRBJ2-1; 8 positions agree with TRBD1. With V trimmed by 6 bases and J by 8 bases, 3 bases remained unmatched. The CDR3 covers 12 residues. Germline V lookup: CDR1 LNHDA, CDR2 SQIVND (reference sequence). The CDR3 nucleotides are TGTGCCAGTAGGACAGGGGTGTATGAGCAGTTCTTC. Its protein product is CASRTGVYEQFF.

The V call is TRBV7-9, the J call TRBJ1-6, with TRBD1 matching 9 bases. J lost 10 bases, V lost 4 bases, and 11 bases had no gene match. This CDR3 spans 16 amino acids. CDR1 and CDR2 from the germline V gene are SEHNR and FQNEAQ (reference sequence). CDR3 protein: CASSSTAGTGISPLHF. In nucleotides, the CDR3 is TGTGCCAGCAGCTCGACGGCCGGGACAGGGATCTCACCCCTCCACTTT.

V gene TRBV10-2 combines with J gene TRBJ2-3, with TRBD1 as a possible D gene (6 bases). The CDR3 length is 14 residues. The V end lost 0 bases, the J end lost 6 bases, and 10 bases lay between the germline ends. Germline CDR1 is WSHSY and CDR2 is SAAADI. CDR3 region: CASSESDRPDTQYF. The CDR3 region has the DNA TGCGCCAGCAGTGAGTCAGACAGGCCGGATACGCAGTATTTT.

The V call is TRBV11-3, the J call TRBJ2-7; D uncertain. Germline CDR1 reads SGHNT; CDR2 reads YENEEA. The CDR3 runs to 12 residues. Trimming removed 5 bases from V and 1 base from J, with 6 bases in between. CDR3 sequence reads: CASSGQSYEQYF. CDR3 DNA: TGTGCCAGCAGCGGGCAGTCCTACGAGCAGTACTTC.

The chain joins TRBV10-1 to TRBJ2-1; TRBD2 matches at 12 bases. The junction had 5 bases not matched to a gene; V was cut back by 7 bases and J by 4 bases. From germline, CDR1 is WNHNN and CDR2 SYGVQD (reference sequence). The CDR3 runs to 15 residues. The chain's CDR3 is CASTASGGVYNEQFF. As DNA, the CDR3 is TGCGCCAGCACGGCTAGCGGGGGGGTATACAATGAGCAGTTCTTC.

The chain links TRBV4-1 to TRBJ1-1, with D uncertain. CDR1 is MGHRA and CDR2 is YSYEKL in the germline V gene. Trimming took 5 bases from V and 11 from J, leaving 18 bases between them. The CDR3 length is 13 residues. This CDR3 reads CASSSLRWARAFF. For the CDR3, the DNA is TGCGCCAGCAGCAGCCTCCGGTGGGCAAGGGCTTTCTTT.

This chain joins TRBV15 and TRBJ2-3; tentatively, D is TRBD2 (6 bases). V was cut by 3 bases and J by 8 bases, with 15 bases left in between. Germline V gene sequence: CDR1 LNHNV, CDR2 YYDKDF (reference sequence). The CDR3 contains 14 residues. The CDR3 spells CATSSRDSRITQYF. The CDR3 DNA reads as TGTGCCACCAGCAGCCGGGACTCACGGATTACGCAGTATTTT.

CDR3 nucleotides: TGTGCCAGCAGTGAAGGTCCCCAGGATGAAGCTTTCTTT. It is translated as CASSEGPQDEAFF. This chain uses TRBV2 with TRBJ1-1, with D uncertain. Per the germline V gene, CDR1 is SNHLY and CDR2 is FYNNEI. Deletions cut 1 base from V and 7 bases from J, with 10 bases between. This CDR3 has 13 residues.

The genes are TRBV15 and TRBJ1-5; D is unclear. This CDR3 has 15 residues. The ends were cut back, 5 bases at V and 3 bases at J, with 14 bases in the middle. The germline V gene has CDR1 LNHNV and CDR2 YYDKDF (reference sequence). Here the CDR3 reads CATSQEGGNNQPQHF. In DNA, the CDR3 is TGTGCCACCAGCCAGGAGGGAGGGAACAATCAGCCCCAGCATTTT.